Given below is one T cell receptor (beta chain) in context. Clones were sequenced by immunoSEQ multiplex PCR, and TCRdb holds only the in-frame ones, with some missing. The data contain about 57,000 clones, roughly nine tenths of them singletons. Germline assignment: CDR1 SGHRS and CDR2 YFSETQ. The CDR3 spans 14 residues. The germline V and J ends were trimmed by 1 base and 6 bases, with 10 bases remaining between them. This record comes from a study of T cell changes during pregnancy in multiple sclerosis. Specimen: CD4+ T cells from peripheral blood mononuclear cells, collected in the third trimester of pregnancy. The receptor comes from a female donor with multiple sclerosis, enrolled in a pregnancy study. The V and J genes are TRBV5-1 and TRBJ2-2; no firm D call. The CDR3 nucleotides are TGCGCCAGCAGCTTGACGAGTTTCCCCGGGGAGCTGTTTTTT. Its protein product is CASSLTSFPGELFF.